These T cell receptor beta chains were read from a single sample in a study of T cells in Graves' hyperthyroidism and ophthalmopathy. MiXCR, applied by TCRdb to the multiplex PCR reads, yields one record per CDR3 protein. The table has approximately 400,000 distinct CDR3 sequences, 15% to 20% seen once. The source material was blood. These receptors originate from a woman between 18 and 29 years old with Graves' hyperthyroidism. Each CDR3 is given with its conserved first and last residue. Each record gives: clone size, V gene, D gene, J gene, CDR3 DNA, CDR3 protein. The D gene is left open where the match is weak. Clone size is shown for a subset of rows, as once, few, many or a class of expanded clone.

>many|TRBV10-2|NA|TRBJ1-1
TGCGCCAGCAGTGTTCAGGGGCTCACTGAAGCTTTCTTT
CASSVQGLTEAFF
>few|TRBV6-1|TRBD1|TRBJ1-2
TGTGCCAGCAGTGCAACCGGGACAGGGGGCCGTGGCTACACCTTC
CASSATGTGGRGYTF
>NA|TRBV18|NA|TRBJ1-6
TGTGCCAGCTCACCAGCGGAGGCGAGCTCCTATAATTCACCCCTCCACTTT
CASSPAEASSYNSPLHF
>NA|TRBV5-1|NA|TRBJ2-5
TGCGCCAGCAGCTTGGTTGCGTTGAGCACCCAGTACTTC
CASSLVALSTQYF
>many|TRBV14|NA|TRBJ1-2
TGTGCCAGCAGCCAAGGTTTTTTCTATGGCTACACCTTC
CASSQGFFYGYTF
>many|TRBV13|NA|TRBJ2-7
TGTGCCAGCAGCTTAGCCACGGACAATTCCTACGAGCAGTACTTC
CASSLATDNSYEQYF
>many|TRBV5-1|TRBD1|TRBJ2-7
TGCGCCAGCAGCTTGACAGGGGGTGGATACGAGCAGTACTTC
CASSLTGGGYEQYF
>NA|TRBV5-6|NA|TRBJ1-5
TGTGCCAGCAGCTTCGGTGGGGTCAATAGCAATCAGCCCCAGCATTTT
CASSFGGVNSNQPQHF
>many|TRBV2|NA|TRBJ2-7
TGTGCCAGCAGCACGAAGGGCCCCTACGAGCAGTACTTC
CASSTKGPYEQYF
>once|TRBV6-2/TRBV6-3|TRBD1|TRBJ2-7
TGTGCCAGCAGAGAACTGACAGGGGCCACCCCCGGCGAGCAGTACTTC
CASRELTGATPGEQYF
>many|TRBV2|NA|TRBJ1-5
TGTGCCAGCAGTGAAGGAGAAGATCAGCCCCAGCATTTT
CASSEGEDQPQHF
>many|TRBV20-1|NA|TRBJ1-1
TGCAGTGCTAGAGATCGGGGGACTATGAACACTGAAGCTTTCTTT
CSARDRGTMNTEAFF
>many|TRBV10-3|NA|TRBJ2-7
TGTGCCATCAGTGAGTCGGGTAGTAACCCGTACGAGCAGTACTTC
CAISESGSNPYEQYF
>NA|TRBV28|TRBD2|TRBJ2-2
TGTGCCAGCAGTTTTAGCGGGGGGTTTAACACCGGGGAGCTGTTTTTT
CASSFSGGFNTGELFF